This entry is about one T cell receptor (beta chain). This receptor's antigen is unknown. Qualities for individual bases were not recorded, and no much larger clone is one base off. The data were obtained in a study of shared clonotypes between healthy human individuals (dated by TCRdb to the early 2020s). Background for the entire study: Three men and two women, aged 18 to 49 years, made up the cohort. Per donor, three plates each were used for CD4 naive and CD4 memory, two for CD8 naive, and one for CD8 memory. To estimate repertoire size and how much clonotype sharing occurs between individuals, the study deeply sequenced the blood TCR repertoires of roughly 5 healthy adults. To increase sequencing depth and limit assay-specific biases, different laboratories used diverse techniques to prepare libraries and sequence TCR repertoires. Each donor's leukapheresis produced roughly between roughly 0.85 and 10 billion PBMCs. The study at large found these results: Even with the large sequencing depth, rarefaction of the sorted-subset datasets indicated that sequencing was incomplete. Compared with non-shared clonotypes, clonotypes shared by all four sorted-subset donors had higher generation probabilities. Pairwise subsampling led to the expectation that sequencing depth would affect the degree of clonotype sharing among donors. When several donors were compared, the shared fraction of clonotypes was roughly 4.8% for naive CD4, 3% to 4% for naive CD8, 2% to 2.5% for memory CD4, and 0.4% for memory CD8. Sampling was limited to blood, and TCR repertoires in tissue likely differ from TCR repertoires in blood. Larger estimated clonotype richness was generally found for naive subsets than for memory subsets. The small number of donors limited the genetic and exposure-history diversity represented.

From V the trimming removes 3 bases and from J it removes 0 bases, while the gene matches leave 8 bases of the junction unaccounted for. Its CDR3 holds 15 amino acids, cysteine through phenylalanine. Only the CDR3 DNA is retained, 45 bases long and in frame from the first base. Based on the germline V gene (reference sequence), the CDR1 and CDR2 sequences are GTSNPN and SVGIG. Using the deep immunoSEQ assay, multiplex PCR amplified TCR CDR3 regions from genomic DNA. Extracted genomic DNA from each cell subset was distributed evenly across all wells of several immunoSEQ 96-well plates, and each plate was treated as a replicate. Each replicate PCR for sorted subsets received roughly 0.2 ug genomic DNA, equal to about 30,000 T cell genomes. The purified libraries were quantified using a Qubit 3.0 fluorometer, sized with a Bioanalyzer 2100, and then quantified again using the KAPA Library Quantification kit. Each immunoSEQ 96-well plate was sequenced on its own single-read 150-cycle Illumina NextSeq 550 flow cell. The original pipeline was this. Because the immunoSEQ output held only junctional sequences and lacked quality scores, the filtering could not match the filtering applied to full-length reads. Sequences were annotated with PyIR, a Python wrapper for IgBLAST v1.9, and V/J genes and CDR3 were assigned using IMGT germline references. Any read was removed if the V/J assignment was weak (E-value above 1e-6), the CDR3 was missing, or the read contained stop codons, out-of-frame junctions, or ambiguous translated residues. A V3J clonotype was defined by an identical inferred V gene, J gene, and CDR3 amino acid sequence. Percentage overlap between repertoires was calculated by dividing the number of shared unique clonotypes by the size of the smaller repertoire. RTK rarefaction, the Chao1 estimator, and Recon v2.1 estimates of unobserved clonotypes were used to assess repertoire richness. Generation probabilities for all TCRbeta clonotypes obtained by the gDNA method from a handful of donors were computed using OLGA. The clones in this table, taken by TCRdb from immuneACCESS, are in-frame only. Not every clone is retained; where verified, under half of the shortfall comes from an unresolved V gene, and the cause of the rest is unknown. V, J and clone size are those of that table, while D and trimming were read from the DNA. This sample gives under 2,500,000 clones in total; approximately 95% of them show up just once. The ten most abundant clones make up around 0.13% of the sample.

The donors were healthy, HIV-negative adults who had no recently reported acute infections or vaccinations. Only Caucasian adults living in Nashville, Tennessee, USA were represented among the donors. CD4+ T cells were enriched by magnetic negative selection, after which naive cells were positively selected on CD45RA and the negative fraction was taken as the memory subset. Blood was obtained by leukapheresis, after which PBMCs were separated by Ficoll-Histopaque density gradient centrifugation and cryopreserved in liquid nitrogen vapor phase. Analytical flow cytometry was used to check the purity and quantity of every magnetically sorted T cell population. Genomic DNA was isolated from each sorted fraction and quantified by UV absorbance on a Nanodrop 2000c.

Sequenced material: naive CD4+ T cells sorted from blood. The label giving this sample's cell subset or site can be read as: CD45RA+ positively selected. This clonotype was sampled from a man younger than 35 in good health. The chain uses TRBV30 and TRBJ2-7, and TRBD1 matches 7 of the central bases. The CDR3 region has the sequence CAWSRDSLGSYEQYF. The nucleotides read TGTGCCTGGAGCCGGGACAGCTTAGGCTCCTACGAGCAGTACTTC.